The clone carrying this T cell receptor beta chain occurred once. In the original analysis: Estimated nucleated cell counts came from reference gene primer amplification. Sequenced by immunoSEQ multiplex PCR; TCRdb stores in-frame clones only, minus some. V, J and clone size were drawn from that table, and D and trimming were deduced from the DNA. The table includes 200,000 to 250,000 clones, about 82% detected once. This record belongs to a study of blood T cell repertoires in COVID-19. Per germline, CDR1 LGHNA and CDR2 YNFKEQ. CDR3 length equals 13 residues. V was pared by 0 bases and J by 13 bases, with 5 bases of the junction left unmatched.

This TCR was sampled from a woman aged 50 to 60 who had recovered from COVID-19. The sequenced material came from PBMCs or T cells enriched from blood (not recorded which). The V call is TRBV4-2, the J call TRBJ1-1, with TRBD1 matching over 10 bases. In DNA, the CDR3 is TGTGCCAGCAGCCAAGATAGGGGACAGGGGCTTTTCTTT. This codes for CASSQDRGQGLFF.